This T cell receptor beta chain was found in a study of cytomegalovirus exposure and HLA in healthy donors. The study's findings and limits: The study flagged around 160 TCR beta chains as cytomegalovirus-associated.

With respect to this clone: Its specificity is not known.

This CDR3 contains 14 residues. From germline, CDR1 is KGHSH and CDR2 LQKENI. PCR was performed using 60 Vbeta and 13 Jbeta primers. TCRdb's table, derived via immunoSEQ multiplex PCR, lists solely in-frame clones and lacks some. Altogether more than 110,000 clones are present, approximately 80% being singletons, with the ten largest covering roughly 1.4%. The sequenced material came from PBMCs. This TCR was recovered from a man aged 25 to 40 in good health and CMV-seropositive. This sequence joins TRBV18 and TRBJ2-5; D perhaps matches TRBD2 (6 bases). The J call may be faulty, since TRBJ2-7 better matches the DNA end. CDR3 amino acids: CASFTGDSSYEQYF. In nucleotides, the CDR3 is TGTGCCAGCTTCACTGGGGACTCCTCCTACGAGCAGTACTTC.